These 20 T cell receptor beta chains share one sample of origin, sequenced in a study of CD4+ T cells in melanoma. Only in-frame clones appear in the TCRdb table, and some are missing; sequencing was by immunoSEQ multiplex PCR. In the table there are thousands of clones, 60% to 85% of which are singletons. What was sequenced was cells from a culture (not recorded whether cultured in vitro). These receptors were obtained from a human donor with melanoma.

This chain uses TRBV9 with TRBJ1-1; a weak D match, TRBD1 (5 bases). This CDR3 comprises 15 residues. V dropped 1 base and J dropped 5 bases, with 15 bases sitting between them. CDR1 is SGDLS, CDR2 YYNGEE, per germline. This CDR3 reads CASSVSPGRGTEAFF. As DNA, the CDR3 is TGTGCCAGCAGCGTATCGCCCGGGAGGGGTACTGAAGCTTTCTTT.

The genes are TRBV6-1 and TRBJ2-7; 7 bases agree with TRBD2. The CDR3 consists of 14 residues. Germline V gene sequence: CDR1 MNHNS, CDR2 SASEGT. V shed 4 bases and J 1 base; nucleotides not matched to a gene: 4. The CDR3 sequence is CASSVGLLSYEQYF. The CDR3, as DNA: TGTGCCAGCAGTGTGGGACTACTTTCCTACGAGCAGTACTTC.

For this clone: A junction end diverges from the germline sequence, so it may reflect a read error. CDR3: CASTLFSSYNSPLHF. The CDR3 DNA sequence: TGTGCCAGCACCTTATTCAGCTCCTATAATTCACCCCTCCACTTT. The chain couples TRBV7-8 to TRBJ1-6; D remains ambiguous. There are 15 residues in the CDR3. Germline V gives CDR1 SGHVS, CDR2 FQNEAQ.

The chain is built from TRBV6-5 and TRBJ1-4, with D perhaps TRBD1 (5 bases). CDR3 length equals 15 residues. V was cut by 0 bases and J by 6 bases, with 11 bases left in between. Germline V gives CDR1 MNHEY, CDR2 SVGAGI. The CDR3 spells CASSYSLTEYEKLFF. In nucleotides, the CDR3 is TGTGCCAGCAGTTACTCTTTGACAGAGTATGAAAAACTGTTTTTT.

This clone is a singleton in its sample. The chain joins TRBV5-1 to TRBJ1-1, with D possibly matching TRBD1 (6 bases). The V end lost 4 bases, the J end lost 7 bases, and 17 bases lay between the germline ends. Per the germline V gene, CDR1 is SGHRS and CDR2 is YFSETQ. This CDR3 is 14 amino acids long. CDR3 sequence: CASSHHIDRNEAFF. The CDR3 nucleotides are TGCGCCAGCAGCCACCACATTGACAGGAATGAAGCTTTCTTT.

The gene calls are TRBV12-5 and TRBJ2-2, with D hard to call. Per germline, CDR1 LGHNT and CDR2 FRNRAP. V lost 1 base to trimming and J lost 0 bases, with 3 bases between them. There are 14 residues in the CDR3. This CDR3 is CASGLAPNTGELFF. The CDR3 nucleotides read TGTGCTAGTGGTTTGGCCCCGAACACCGGGGAGCTGTTTTTT. Together with reference TRBV12-5 and TRBJ2-2, the CDR3 gives the full variable domain: DARVTQTPRHKVTEMGQEVTMRCQPILGHNTVFWYRQTMMQGLELLAYFRNRAPLDDSGMPKDRFSAEMPDATLATLKIQPSEPRDSAVYFCASGLAPNTGELFFGEGSRLTVL.

The V gene is TRBV11-2, the J gene TRBJ2-5, with TRBD1 identical over 8 bases. J was trimmed by 2 bases and V by 7 bases; bases with no gene match: 3. CDR3 length equals 13 residues. Germline V gene sequence: CDR1 SGHAT, CDR2 FQNNGV. The CDR3 region has the DNA TGTGCCAGCACTAGGACAGGGCAAGAGACCCAGTACTTC. Translation: CASTRTGQETQYF.

The CDR3 reads CASNLIAGLNTGELFF. The CDR3 DNA reads TGCGCCAGCAACCTCATAGCGGGATTGAACACCGGGGAGCTGTTTTTT. The V gene is TRBV5-1, the J gene TRBJ2-2, with 8 bases lining up with TRBD2. Trimming at V came to 6 bases and at J to 1 base, leaving 8 bases not matched to a gene. The CDR3 runs to 16 residues. The V gene's germline CDR1 is SGHRS and CDR2 YFSETQ.

The chain links TRBV19 to TRBJ2-5, with 10 nucleotides matching TRBD2. Trimming took 10 bases from V and 1 from J; bases not matched to a gene: 6. Germline V gene data show CDR1 as LNHDA and CDR2 as SQIVND (reference sequence). The CDR3 is 14 amino acids. The chain's CDR3 is CATRTSGVQETQYF. The CDR3 nucleotides read TGTGCCACCCGGACTAGCGGAGTCCAAGAGACCCAGTACTTC. Combining the CDR3 with reference TRBV19 and TRBJ2-5 gives the whole variable domain DGGITQSPKYLFRKEGQNVTLSCEQNLNHDAMYWYRQDPGQGLRLIYYSQIVNDFQKGDIAEGYSVSREKKESFPLTVTSAQKNPTAFYLCATRTSGVQETQYFGPGTRLLVL.

V gene TRBV30 combines with J gene TRBJ2-2; D is ambiguous. The germline V gene has CDR1 GTSNPN and CDR2 SVGIG (reference sequence). This CDR3 has 13 residues. V shed 1 base and J shed 3 bases, with 6 bases lying between them. The CDR3 is CAWSAGHTGELFF. The CDR3 DNA reads as TGTGCCTGGAGTGCCGGGCACACCGGGGAGCTGTTTTTT.

This chain connects TRBV11-3 to TRBJ2-2, with 7 bases fitting TRBD2. Germline V CDR1 and CDR2: SGHNT, YENEEA. The CDR3 length is 15 residues. V trimming: 7 bases; J trimming: 0 bases; junction bases outside the gene matches: 5. CDR3 in DNA: TGTGCCAGCATCTCCGGGACTACGAACACCGGGGAGCTGTTTTTT. Amino acids: CASISGTTNTGELFF. Full variable domain (remainder filled in from reference TRBV11-3 and TRBJ2-2): EAGVVQSPRYKIIEKKQPVAFWCNPISGHNTLYWYLQNLGQGPELLIRYENEEAVDDSQLPKDRFSAERLKGVDSTLKIQPAELGDSAVYLCASISGTTNTGELFFGEGSRLTVL.

The genes are TRBV19 and TRBJ1-3; a possible D gene is TRBD1 (6 bases). Germline V lookup: CDR1 LNHDA, CDR2 SQIVND (reference sequence). Trimming took off 5 bases at V and 0 bases at J, with 14 bases between the two ends. This CDR3 is 16 amino acids long. CDR3 loop: CASSLYRASSGNTIYF. The CDR3 DNA is TGTGCCAGTAGTTTATACAGGGCGAGCTCTGGAAACACCATATATTTT.

The chain combines TRBV10-3 with TRBJ2-7, with D maybe TRBD2 (6 bases). Trimming pared 9 bases from V and 0 bases from J, leaving 27 bases between. Germline V gives CDR1 ENHRY, CDR2 SYGVKD. This CDR3 has 18 residues. The CDR3 coding sequence is TGTGCCATTCCACGCGAGGTCTCCCCGGAGGGGACCTCCTACGAGCAGTACTTC. Translating gives CAIPREVSPEGTSYEQYF.

This chain joins TRBV6-6 and TRBJ1-3; D remains unclear. V was clipped by 10 bases and J by 4 bases, with 20 bases between them. CDR3 length: 15 amino acids. CDR1 MNHNY and CDR2 SVGAGI come from the germline V gene (reference sequence). The CDR3 is CATDGRSSGGNTIYF. CDR3 in DNA: TGTGCCACTGACGGACGAAGTTCCGGGGGAAACACCATATATTTT.

The sample holds a few counts of this clone. The chain joins TRBV4-1 to TRBJ2-5; 8 bases agree with TRBD2. Germline values: CDR1 MGHRA, CDR2 YSYEKL. Trimming took 6 bases from V and 1 from J; bases not matched to a gene: 7. This CDR3 region has 15 residues. The CDR3 spells CASRSSGLVQETQYF. CDR3 sequence (DNA): TGCGCCAGCAGGTCCTCGGGACTAGTCCAAGAGACCCAGTACTTC.

This rearrangement joins TRBV11-2 to TRBJ1-1; no reliable D call. In germline, CDR1 is SGHAT, CDR2 FQNNGV. CDR3 length: 12 residues. With 5 bases removed from V and 2 bases from J, the gap between germline ends came to 6 bases. CDR3: CASSQPNTEAFF. Written as DNA, the CDR3 is TGTGCCAGCAGCCAACCCAACACTGAAGCTTTCTTT. The full variable domain, its missing parts supplied by reference TRBV11-2 and TRBJ1-1, is EAGVAQSPRYKIIEKRQSVAFWCNPISGHATLYWYQQILGQGPKLLIQFQNNGVVDDSQLPKDRFSAERLKGVDSTLKIQPAKLEDSAVYLCASSQPNTEAFFGQGTRLTVV.

The gene calls are TRBV29-1 and TRBJ2-7; weak D call: TRBD1 (6 bases). This CDR3 spans 12 amino acids. CDR1 and CDR2 from the germline V gene are SQVTM and ANQGSEA. The ends were cut back, 7 bases at V and 2 bases at J, with 12 bases in the middle. CDR3 in DNA: TGCAGCGGCGGACAGTCCACCTACGAGCAGTACTTC. Its translation: CSGGQSTYEQYF.

The chain has TRBV7-3 and TRBJ2-6; D not certain. The CDR3 is 15 amino acids. The V and J ends lost 6 bases and 1 base respectively, with 10 bases between them. Germline loops: CDR1 SGHTA, CDR2 FQGTGA. The CDR3 nucleotides read TGTGCCAGCAGTCCTGGTGGTTCTGGGGCCAACGTCCTGACTTTC. Translation gives CASSPGGSGANVLTF. Full variable domain (rest looked up from reference TRBV7-3 and TRBJ2-6): GAGVSQTPSNKVTEKGKYVELRCDPISGHTALYWYRQSLGQGPEFLIYFQGTGAADDSGLPNDRFFAVRPEGSVSTLKIQRTERGDSAVYLCASSPGGSGANVLTFGAGSRLTVL.

The chain joins TRBV5-2 to TRBJ1-2. TRBV5-2 is marked as a pseudogene. The CDR3 runs to 13 residues. CDR3 in amino acids: CASSFLANYGYTF. The CDR3 region has the DNA TGTGCCAGCAGCTTTTTGGCTAACTATGGCTACACCTTC.

V is TRBV11-3 and J is TRBJ2-3; no clear D gene. Trimming removed 3 bases at V and 0 bases at J, with 4 bases between. Germline V lookup: CDR1 SGHNT, CDR2 YENEEA. This CDR3 has 13 amino acids. For the CDR3, the DNA is TGTGCCAGCAGCTTTCAAAGCACAGATACGCAGTATTTT. This translates into CASSFQSTDTQYF.